The 18 T cell receptor beta chains presented below share a single source sample, sequenced in a study of blood T cell repertoires in COVID-19. Method: immunoSEQ multiplex PCR; TCRdb's copy keeps in-frame clones and lacks some. The table has approximately 200,000 clones, about nine tenths seen once. Sequenced input: PBMCs or T cells enriched from blood (not recorded which). The receptor source for this set is a man aged 18 to 29 with acute COVID-19.

V gene TRBV11-3 combines with J gene TRBJ2-1; the D gene is possibly TRBD1 (7 bases). The V gene lost 3 bases and the J gene lost 5 bases, with 8 bases spanning the gap. The CDR3 is 13 residues long. Germline V gene data show CDR1 as SGHNT and CDR2 as YENEEA. This CDR3 is CASSFRGDNEQFF. Here the CDR3 DNA reads TGTGCCAGCAGCTTCAGGGGGGACAATGAGCAGTTCTTC.

The chain has TRBV2 and TRBJ1-4; maybe TRBD1 (5 bases). The ends were cut back, 4 bases at V and 8 bases at J, with 17 bases in the middle. This CDR3 has 15 residues. Germline V gene sequence: CDR1 SNHLY, CDR2 FYNNEI. DNA of the CDR3: TGTGCCAGCAGTGGGCCCGGACCGGAGGGGGAAAAACTGTTTTTT. Its translation: CASSGPGPEGEKLFF.

CDR3 in DNA: TGTGCCAGCAGGAGCGGAAGCTCCTACAATGAGCAGTTCTTC. Residues: CASRSGSSYNEQFF. J is TRBJ2-1 and V is TRBV28; tentatively, D is TRBD2 (5 bases). V was cut by 6 bases and J by 0 bases, with 9 bases left in between. This CDR3 is built from 14 residues. CDR1 and CDR2 from the germline V gene are MDHEN and SYDVKM.

The J gene is TRBJ1-2, the V gene TRBV4-1; TRBD1 matches 12 bases. J lost 8 bases, V lost 3 bases, and 16 bases had no gene match. The CDR3 consists of 18 residues. CDR1 and CDR2 (germline): MGHRA, YSYEKL. This chain's CDR3 is CASSHIPGQGATGRGYTF. The CDR3 nucleotides are TGCGCCAGCAGCCACATTCCGGGACAGGGGGCCACCGGGAGAGGCTACACCTTC.

This chain joins TRBV29-1 and TRBJ2-3, with TRBD1 matching over 8 bases. Germline values: CDR1 SQVTM, CDR2 ANQGSEA. The J segment lost 2 bases and the V segment lost 4 bases, leaving 5 bases of the junction unmatched. The CDR3 is 14 amino acids. The CDR3 protein is CSVGTGTITDTQYF. For the CDR3, the DNA is TGCAGCGTTGGGACAGGGACAATCACAGATACGCAGTATTTT.

The V call is TRBV28, the J call TRBJ1-2, with 7 bases fitting TRBD1. CDR3 length: 15 amino acids. J was trimmed by 5 bases and V by 4 bases; bases with no gene match: 10. Germline V gene data show CDR1 as MDHEN and CDR2 as SYDVKM. CDR3 sequence (DNA): TGTGCCAGCAGTTCGGCCGGGACAGCCTCATATGGCTACACCTTC. This sequence encodes CASSSAGTASYGYTF.

The J gene is TRBJ2-5, the V gene TRBV28; D possibly corresponds to TRBD1 (5 bases). The CDR3 loop spans 13 amino acids. V was clipped by 7 bases and J by 5 bases, with 14 bases between them. Germline lookup yields CDR1 MDHEN and CDR2 SYDVKM. The CDR3 region has the DNA TGTGCCAGCACCGAAAGGGGTTTTGAGACCCAGTACTTC. Encoded protein: CASTERGFETQYF.

The chain couples TRBV18 to TRBJ1-1; no reliable D call. CDR1 and CDR2 (germline): KGHSH, LQKENI. CDR3 length equals 13 residues. Between the trimmed V and J ends, which lost 11 bases and 1 base, there was a span of 14 bases. In nucleotides, the CDR3 is TGTGCCGCCTCCATGGGCACGAACACTGAAGCTTTCTTT. It specifies CAASMGTNTEAFF.

This chain uses TRBV7-9 with TRBJ2-7, with 7 bases aligning to TRBD2. The CDR3 is made up of 15 amino acids. Unmatched junction bases numbered 6, after V lost 4 bases and J lost 0 bases. The germline gives CDR1 SEHNR, CDR2 FQNEAQ (reference sequence). Here the CDR3 DNA reads TGTGCCAGCAGCTCCTCCTGGACTAGCTCCTACGAGCAGTACTTC. Translating it yields CASSSSWTSSYEQYF.

The chain is built from TRBV9 and TRBJ1-2; a possible D gene is TRBD1 (6 bases). The CDR3 is 15 residues long. Trimming took off 2 bases at V and 6 bases at J, with 17 bases between the two ends. CDR1 SGDLS and CDR2 YYNGEE come from the germline V gene. The DNA of the CDR3 is TGTGCCAGCAGCGTCCGAGGGCAGGGGATCGATGGCTACACCTTC. It encodes CASSVRGQGIDGYTF.

This clone was found a few times. Different DNA sequences within this sample yield the same CDR3. This rearrangement joins TRBV18 to TRBJ2-7, with D perhaps matching TRBD2 (5 bases). This CDR3 has 13 residues. V was cut by 3 bases and J by 2 bases, with 8 bases left in between. From germline, CDR1 is KGHSH and CDR2 LQKENI. DNA for the CDR3: TGTGCCAGCTCACCGGAGGCAGCCTACGAGCAGTACTTC. Encoded protein: CASSPEAAYEQYF. Variable domain in full (rest from reference TRBV18 and TRBJ2-7): NAGVMQNPRHLVRRRGQEARLRCSPMKGHSHVYWYRQLPEEGLKFMVYLQKENIIDESGMPKERFSAEFPKEGPSILRIQQVVRGDSAAYFCASSPEAAYEQYFGPGTRLTVT.

The chain joins TRBV10-2 to TRBJ2-3; unclear D gene. V shed 7 bases and J shed 2 bases, with 4 bases lying between them. The CDR3 sequence is 11 residues long. Per germline, CDR1 WSHSY and CDR2 SAAADI. The CDR3 nucleotides read TGCGCCAGCACCCACACAGATACGCAGTATTTT. Protein sequence: CASTHTDTQYF.

This clone occurred once. This rearrangement joins TRBV18 to TRBJ1-3; D is unclear. The CDR3 covers 17 residues. Trimming left V 6 bases short and J 0 bases short, with 18 bases between. Germline-derived CDR1 and CDR2 are KGHSH and LQKENI. CDR3 DNA: TGTGCCAGCTCCCCCCAATTGAGCGCCTTCTCTGGAAACACCATATATTTT. It codes for CASSPQLSAFSGNTIYF.

The genes are TRBV29-1 and TRBJ1-2; D is uncertain. Germline V lookup: CDR1 SQVTM, CDR2 ANQGSEA. V lost 4 bases and J lost 6, with 18 bases in between. The CDR3 runs 14 residues. In DNA form, the CDR3 reads TGCAGCGTTGCCAGTGGTAGGGAGAAGGATGGCTACACCTTC. Translated: CSVASGREKDGYTF.

The chain carries TRBV2 and TRBJ1-2, with a possible D match to TRBD1 (6 bases). Germline-derived CDR1 and CDR2 are SNHLY and FYNNEI. The germline V and J ends were trimmed by 5 bases and 4 bases, with 14 bases remaining between them. The CDR3 is 14 residues long. The CDR3 is CASSQQGWSYGYTF. CDR3 DNA sequence: TGTGCCAGCAGTCAACAGGGTTGGTCCTATGGCTACACCTTC.

The genes are TRBV5-4 and TRBJ2-7; 7 nucleotides align to TRBD1. This CDR3 is built from 14 residues. With V trimmed by 3 bases and J by 3 bases, 6 bases remained unmatched. Germline CDR1 and CDR2: SGHNT and YYREEE (reference sequence). The CDR3 sequence is CASSYGTADYEQYF. The CDR3 DNA follows: TGTGCCAGCAGCTACGGGACAGCCGACTACGAGCAGTACTTC.

The chain employs TRBV6-5 and TRBJ2-7, with 8 bases that match TRBD1. Germline CDR1 reads MNHEY; CDR2 reads SVGAGI. This CDR3 spans 13 amino acids. Losses at the gene ends were 8 bases for V and 5 bases for J; bases not matched to a gene: 8. CDR3 sequence reads: CASCRDRSDEQYF. The DNA of the CDR3 is TGTGCCAGCTGCCGGGACAGGTCCGACGAGCAGTACTTC.

V is TRBV11-3 and J is TRBJ2-5; 12 nucleotides match TRBD2. Germline V lookup: CDR1 SGHNT, CDR2 YENEEA. The CDR3 runs 17 residues. V shed 5 bases and J 5 bases; nucleotides not matched to a gene: 12. The CDR3 here is CASSPGTSGRFAETQYF. The CDR3 DNA follows: TGTGCCAGCAGCCCCGGGACTAGCGGGCGGTTCGCGGAGACCCAGTACTTC.